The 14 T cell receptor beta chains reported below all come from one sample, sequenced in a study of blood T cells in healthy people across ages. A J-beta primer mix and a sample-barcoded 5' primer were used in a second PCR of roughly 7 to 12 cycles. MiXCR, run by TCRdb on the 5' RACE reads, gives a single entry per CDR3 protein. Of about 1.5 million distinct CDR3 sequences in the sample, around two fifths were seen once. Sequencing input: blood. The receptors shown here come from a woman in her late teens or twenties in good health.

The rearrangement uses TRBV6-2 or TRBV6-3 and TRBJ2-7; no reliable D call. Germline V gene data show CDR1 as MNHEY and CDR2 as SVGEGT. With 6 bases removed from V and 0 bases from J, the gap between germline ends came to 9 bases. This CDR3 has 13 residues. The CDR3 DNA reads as TGTGCCAGCAGAGAGTCGAGCTCCTACGAGCAGTACTTC. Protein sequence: CASRESSSYEQYF.

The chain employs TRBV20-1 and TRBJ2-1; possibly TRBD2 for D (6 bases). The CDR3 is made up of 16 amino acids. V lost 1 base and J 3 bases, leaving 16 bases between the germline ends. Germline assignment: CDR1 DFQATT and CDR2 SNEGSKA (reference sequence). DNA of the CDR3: TGCAGTGCTAGAGTCCCTGTAGCGGTGTTCTACAATGAGCAGTTCTTC. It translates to CSARVPVAVFYNEQFF.

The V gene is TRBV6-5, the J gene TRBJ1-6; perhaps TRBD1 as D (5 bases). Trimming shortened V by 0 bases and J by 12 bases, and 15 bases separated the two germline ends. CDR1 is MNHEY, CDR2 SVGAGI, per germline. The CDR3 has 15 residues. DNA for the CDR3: TGTGCCAGCAGTTACTCGACTCCAGGGTCTCGACCCCTCCACTTT. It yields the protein CASSYSTPGSRPLHF.

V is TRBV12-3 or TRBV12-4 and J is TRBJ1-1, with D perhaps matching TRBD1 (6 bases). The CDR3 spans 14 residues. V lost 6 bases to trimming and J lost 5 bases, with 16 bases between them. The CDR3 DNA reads TGTGCCAGCAGCAACAGGGCGGGCCTGACTGAAGCTTTCTTT. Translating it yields CASSNRAGLTEAFF.

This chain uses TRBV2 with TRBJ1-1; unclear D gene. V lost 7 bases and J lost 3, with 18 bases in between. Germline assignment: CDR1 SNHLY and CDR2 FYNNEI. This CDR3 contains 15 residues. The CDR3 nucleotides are TGTGCCAGCATGTTCAACCGAGGGCTGCACACTGAAGCTTTCTTT. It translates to CASMFNRGLHTEAFF.

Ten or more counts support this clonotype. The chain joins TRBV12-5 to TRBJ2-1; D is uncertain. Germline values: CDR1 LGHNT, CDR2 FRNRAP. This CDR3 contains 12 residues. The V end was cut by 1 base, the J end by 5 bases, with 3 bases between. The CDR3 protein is CASGLGHNEQFF. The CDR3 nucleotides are TGTGCTAGTGGTTTGGGGCACAATGAGCAGTTCTTC.

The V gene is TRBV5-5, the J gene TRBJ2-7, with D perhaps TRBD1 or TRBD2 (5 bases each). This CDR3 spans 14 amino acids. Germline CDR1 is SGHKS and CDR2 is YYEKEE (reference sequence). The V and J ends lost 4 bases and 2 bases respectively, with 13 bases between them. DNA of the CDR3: TGTGCCAGCAGCAGAGAGATGGGGGCCTACGAGCAGTACTTC. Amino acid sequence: CASSREMGAYEQYF.

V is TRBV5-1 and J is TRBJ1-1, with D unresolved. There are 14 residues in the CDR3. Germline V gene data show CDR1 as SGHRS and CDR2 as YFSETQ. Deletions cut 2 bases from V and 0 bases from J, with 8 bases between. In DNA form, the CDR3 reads TGCGCCAGCAGCTTCCTTACAGTGAACACTGAAGCTTTCTTT. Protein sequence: CASSFLTVNTEAFF.

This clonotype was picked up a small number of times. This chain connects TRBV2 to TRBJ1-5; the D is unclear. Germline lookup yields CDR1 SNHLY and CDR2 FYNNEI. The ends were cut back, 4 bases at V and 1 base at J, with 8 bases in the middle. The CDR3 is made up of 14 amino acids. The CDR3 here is CASSVERSNQPQHF. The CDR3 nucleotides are TGTGCCAGCAGTGTCGAAAGAAGCAATCAGCCCCAGCATTTT.

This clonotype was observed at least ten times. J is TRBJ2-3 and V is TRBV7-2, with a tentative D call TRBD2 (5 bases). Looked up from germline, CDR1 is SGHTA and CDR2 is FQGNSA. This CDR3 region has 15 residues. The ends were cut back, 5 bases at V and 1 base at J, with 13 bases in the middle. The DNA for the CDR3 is TGTGCCAGCAGCCTCATGGCGGGTCGCACAGATACGCAGTATTTT. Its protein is CASSLMAGRTDTQYF.

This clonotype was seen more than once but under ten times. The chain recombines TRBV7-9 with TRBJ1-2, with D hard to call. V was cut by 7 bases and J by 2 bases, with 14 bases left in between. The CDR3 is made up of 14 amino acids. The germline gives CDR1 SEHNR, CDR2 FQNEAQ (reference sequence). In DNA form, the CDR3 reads TGTGCCAGCACTCCCTCGGGCGGGAACTATGGCTACACCTTC. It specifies CASTPSGGNYGYTF.

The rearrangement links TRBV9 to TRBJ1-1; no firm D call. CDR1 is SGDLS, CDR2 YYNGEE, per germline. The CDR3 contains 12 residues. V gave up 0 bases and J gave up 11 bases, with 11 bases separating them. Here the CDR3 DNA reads TGTGCCAGCAGCGTAGACGAGTCCCAGGCTTTCTTT. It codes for CASSVDESQAFF.

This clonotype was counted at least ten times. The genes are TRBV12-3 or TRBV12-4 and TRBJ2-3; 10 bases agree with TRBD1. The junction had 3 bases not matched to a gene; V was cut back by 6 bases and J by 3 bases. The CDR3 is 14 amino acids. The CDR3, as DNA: TGTGCCAGCAGCGACAGGGGGCGAACAGATACGCAGTATTTT. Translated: CASSDRGRTDTQYF.

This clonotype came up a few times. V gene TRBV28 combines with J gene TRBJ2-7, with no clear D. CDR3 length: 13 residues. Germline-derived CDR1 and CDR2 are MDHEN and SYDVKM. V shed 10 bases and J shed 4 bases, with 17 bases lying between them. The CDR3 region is CATLDQVGYEQYF. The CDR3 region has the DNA TGTGCCACCCTGGACCAAGTGGGGTACGAGCAGTACTTC.